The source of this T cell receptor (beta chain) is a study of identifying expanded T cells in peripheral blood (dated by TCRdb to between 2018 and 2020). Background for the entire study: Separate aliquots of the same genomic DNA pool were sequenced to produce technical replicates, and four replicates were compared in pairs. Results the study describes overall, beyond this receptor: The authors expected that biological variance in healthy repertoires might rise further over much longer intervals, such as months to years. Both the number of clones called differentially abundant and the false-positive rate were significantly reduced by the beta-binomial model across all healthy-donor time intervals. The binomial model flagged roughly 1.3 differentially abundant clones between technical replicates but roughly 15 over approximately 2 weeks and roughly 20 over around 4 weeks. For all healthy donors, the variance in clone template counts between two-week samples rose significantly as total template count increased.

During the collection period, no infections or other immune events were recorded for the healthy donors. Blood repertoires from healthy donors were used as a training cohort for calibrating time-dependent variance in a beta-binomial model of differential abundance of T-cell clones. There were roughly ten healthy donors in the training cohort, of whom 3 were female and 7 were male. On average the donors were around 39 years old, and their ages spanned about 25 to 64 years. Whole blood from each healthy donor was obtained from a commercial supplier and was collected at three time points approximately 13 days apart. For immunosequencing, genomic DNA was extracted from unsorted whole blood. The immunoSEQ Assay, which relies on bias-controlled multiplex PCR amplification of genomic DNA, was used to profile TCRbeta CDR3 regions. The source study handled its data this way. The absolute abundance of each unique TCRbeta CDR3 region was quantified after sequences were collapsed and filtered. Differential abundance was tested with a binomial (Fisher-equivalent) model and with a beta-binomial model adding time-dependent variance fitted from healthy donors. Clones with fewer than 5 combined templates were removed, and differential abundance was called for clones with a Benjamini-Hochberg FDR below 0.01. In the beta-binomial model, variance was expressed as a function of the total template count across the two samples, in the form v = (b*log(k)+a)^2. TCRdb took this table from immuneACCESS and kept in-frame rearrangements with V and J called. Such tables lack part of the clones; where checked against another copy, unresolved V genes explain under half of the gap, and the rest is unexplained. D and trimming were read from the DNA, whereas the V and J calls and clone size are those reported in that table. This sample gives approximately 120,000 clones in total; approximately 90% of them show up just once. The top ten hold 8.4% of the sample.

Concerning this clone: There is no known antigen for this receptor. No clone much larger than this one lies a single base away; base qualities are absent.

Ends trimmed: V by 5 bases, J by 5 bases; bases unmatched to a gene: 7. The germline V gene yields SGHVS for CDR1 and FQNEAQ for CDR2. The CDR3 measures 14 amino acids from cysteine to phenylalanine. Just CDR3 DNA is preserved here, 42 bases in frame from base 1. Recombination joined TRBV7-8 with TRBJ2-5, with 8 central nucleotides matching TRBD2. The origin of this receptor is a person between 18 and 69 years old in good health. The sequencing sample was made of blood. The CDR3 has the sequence CASSPHGGVETQYF. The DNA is TGTGCCAGCAGCCCTCACGGGGGGGTTGAGACCCAGTACTTC.